The 9 T cell receptor beta chains listed next were all sequenced from one sample in a study of human T cells and chemical hapten exposure. TCRdb redid the calling of the RACE reads with MiXCR, one entry per CDR3 protein. The sample holds 30,000 to 40,000 distinct CDR3 sequences, roughly an eighth seen once. The sample's time point: patch test 3, about 24 weeks after DPC sensitization. Noted treatment: therapeutic diphenylcyclopropenone sensitization with weekly scalp DPC. The authors extracted total RNA from unfractionated whole blood. The material sequenced was whole blood, taken in connection with sensitization to the hapten diphenylcyclopropenone (DPC). The source is a woman aged 35 to 49 with alopecia areata. Some clones in this sample may be carry-over from other donors' samples.

This clonotype was seen many times. The chain has TRBV4-3 and TRBJ2-7; D is perhaps TRBD1 or TRBD2 (5 bases each). The CDR3 spans 13 residues. Trimming left V 4 bases short and J 5 bases short, with 12 bases between. Germline V gene sequence: CDR1 LGHNA, CDR2 YSLEER. CDR3 DNA sequence: TGCGCCAGCAGCCTGGGGGTAGCCGACGAGCAGTACTTC. Translating gives CASSLGVADEQYF.

DNA for the CDR3: TGCAGTGCTAGGGACAGGGGGAACACCGGGGAGCTGTTTTTT. Translation gives CSARDRGNTGELFF. V and J are TRBV20-1 and TRBJ2-2; 9 bases map to TRBD1. With 3 bases clipped from V and 1 base from J, the junction kept 0 bases outside the gene matches. The CDR3 is made up of 14 amino acids. Germline V gene data show CDR1 as DFQATT and CDR2 as SNEGSKA (reference sequence).

The chain joins TRBV9 to TRBJ1-6; D uncertain. The CDR3 is 14 amino acids. Germline loops: CDR1 SGDLS, CDR2 YYNGEE. V was pared by 6 bases and J by 7 bases, with 14 bases between. The CDR3 loop reads CASNAGSLNSPLHF. CDR3 in DNA: TGTGCCAGCAACGCCGGGTCCTTAAATTCACCCCTCCACTTT.

This clonotype was detected a few times. DNA of the CDR3: TGCGCCAGCAGCAAAGGGTCCCAAGAGACCCAGTACTTC. Its translation is CASSKGSQETQYF. V gene TRBV5-1 combines with J gene TRBJ2-5; unclear D gene. V was pared by 4 bases and J by 1 base, with 8 bases between. CDR1 is SGHRS, CDR2 YFSETQ, per germline. This CDR3 comprises 13 residues.

This clonotype was counted at least ten times. V gene TRBV5-1 combines with J gene TRBJ1-1; TRBD1 aligns across 7 bases. The germline gives CDR1 SGHRS, CDR2 YFSETQ. CDR3 length equals 15 residues. Germline trimming cut 4 bases from V and 0 bases from J; bases unmatched to any gene: 6. The CDR3 is CASSTTGTVNTEAFF. DNA of the CDR3: TGCGCCAGCAGCACGACCGGGACAGTGAACACTGAAGCTTTCTTT.

This clonotype was detected only a few times. V is TRBV5-1 and J is TRBJ2-3, with 11 bases lining up with TRBD2. Germline loops: CDR1 SGHRS, CDR2 YFSETQ. V gave up 0 bases and J gave up 3 bases; unmatched junction bases: 6. The CDR3 consists of 17 residues. CDR3 coding DNA: TGCGCCAGCAGCTTGGAAAAGACTAGCGGGACGACAGATACGCAGTATTTT. Its protein is CASSLEKTSGTTDTQYF.

The table lists this clonotype with many counts. The CDR3, as DNA: TGCAGTGCCAGGACCCGATCCTACGAGCAGTACTTC. Translating gives CSARTRSYEQYF. The rearrangement joins TRBV20-1 to TRBJ2-7; D gene ambiguous. V dropped 6 bases and J dropped 1 base, with 10 bases sitting between them. The CDR3 runs to 12 residues. Per the germline V gene, CDR1 is DFQATT and CDR2 is SNEGSKA (reference sequence).

This clonotype was recorded at least ten times. The chain has TRBV4-3 and TRBJ1-3; 10 bases align to TRBD1. The germline V gene has CDR1 LGHNA and CDR2 YSLEER. CDR3 size: 20 residues. J lost 0 bases, V lost 0 bases, and 11 bases had no gene match. CDR3 sequence: CASSQDIRDRGYSSGNTIYF. CDR3 coding DNA: TGCGCCAGCAGCCAAGATATTAGGGACAGGGGATATAGCTCTGGAAACACCATATATTTT.

This clonotype has at least ten counts. The chain recombines TRBV12-5 with TRBJ2-7; D might be TRBD1 (6 bases). The CDR3 contains 15 residues. CDR1 is LGHNT, CDR2 FRNRAP, per germline. Trimming removed 2 bases from V and 3 bases from J, with 14 bases in between. The CDR3 sequence is CASGLNPGQLYEQYF. In DNA, the CDR3 is TGTGCTAGTGGTTTGAACCCGGGACAACTCTACGAGCAGTACTTC.